The 9 T cell receptor beta chains in this list originate from one sample, sequenced in a study of cytomegalovirus exposure and HLA in healthy donors. 13 Jbeta primers and 60 Vbeta primers were used for the PCR. Assay: immunoSEQ multiplex PCR; the TCRdb copy retains only in-frame clones and omits some. The table records roughly 130,000 clones, approximately 74% of them present only once. The sequenced sample was PBMCs. Receptors were obtained from a man in his forties in good health and CMV-seropositive.

The chain combines TRBV9 with TRBJ1-2, with D possibly being TRBD1 (5 bases). Looked up from germline, CDR1 is SGDLS and CDR2 is YYNGEE. The CDR3 extends over 13 amino acids. V lost 7 bases to trimming and J lost 4 bases, with 14 bases between them. The CDR3 DNA is TGTGCCAGCTCAGGGTCCCCTCGCTATGGCTACACCTTC. It is translated as CASSGSPRYGYTF.

The chain is built from TRBV5-1 and TRBJ2-7; 11 positions match TRBD2. The junction had 10 bases not matched to a gene; V was cut back by 4 bases and J by 7 bases. This CDR3 contains 15 residues. Per germline, CDR1 SGHRS and CDR2 YFSETQ. CDR3 residues: CASSDTSGSFSEQYF. The CDR3 DNA follows: TGCGCCAGCAGCGATACTAGCGGGAGCTTCTCAGAGCAGTACTTC.

V and J are TRBV19 and TRBJ2-6; D might be TRBD1 (6 bases). The germline V gene has CDR1 LNHDA and CDR2 SQIVND (reference sequence). The V gene lost 6 bases and the J gene lost 0 bases, with 18 bases spanning the gap. This CDR3 contains 18 residues. For the CDR3, the DNA is TGTGCCAGTAGCAACAGGGTAGGTTTCGTCTCTGGGGCCAACGTCCTGACTTTC. This encodes CASSNRVGFVSGANVLTF.

Here the CDR3 reads CASSSGAAGTIYF. As DNA, the CDR3 is TGCGCCAGCAGCTCAGGGGCGGCTGGCACCATATATTTT. The rearrangement uses TRBV4-1 and TRBJ1-3, with D possibly being TRBD1 (6 bases). This CDR3 spans 13 amino acids. With 5 bases removed from V and 9 bases from J, the gap between germline ends came to 14 bases. The germline V gene has CDR1 MGHRA and CDR2 YSYEKL.

The J gene is TRBJ2-1, the V gene TRBV28; TRBD2 matches at 7 bases. Looked up from germline, CDR1 is MDHEN and CDR2 is SYDVKM. This CDR3 has 15 amino acids. V was clipped by 2 bases and J by 4 bases; unmatched bases: 5. CDR3 coding DNA: TGTGCCAGCAGTTTAGGGATAGCGGGTTACAATGAGCAGTTCTTC. This sequence encodes CASSLGIAGYNEQFF. The full variable domain, its missing parts supplied by reference TRBV28 and TRBJ2-1, is DVKVTQSSRYLVKRTGEKVFLECVQDMDHENMFWYRQDPGLGLRLIYFSYDVKMKEKGDIPEGYSVSREKKERFSLILESASTNQTSMYLCASSLGIAGYNEQFFGPGTRLTVL.

V is TRBV11-3 and J is TRBJ2-2, with 11 bases matching TRBD1. The CDR3 totals 17 residues. Germline V CDR1 and CDR2: SGHNT, YENEEA. Trimming cost V 4 bases and J 6 bases; bases outside gene matches: 10. Here the CDR3 reads CASSSGQGARGAGELFF. CDR3 DNA sequence: TGTGCCAGCAGCTCCGGACAGGGGGCAAGGGGGGCCGGGGAGCTGTTTTTT. Supplemented by reference TRBV11-3 and TRBJ2-2, the full variable domain reads EAGVVQSPRYKIIEKKQPVAFWCNPISGHNTLYWYLQNLGQGPELLIRYENEEAVDDSQLPKDRFSAERLKGVDSTLKIQPAELGDSAVYLCASSSGQGARGAGELFFGEGSRLTVL.

CDR3 sequence reads: CASSQPDRSGETQYF. The CDR3 coding sequence is TGCGCCAGCAGCCAACCCGACAGGTCTGGGGAGACCCAGTACTTC. The rearrangement links TRBV4-1 to TRBJ2-5, with TRBD1 as a possible D gene (6 bases). The CDR3 runs to 15 residues. Germline V lookup: CDR1 MGHRA, CDR2 YSYEKL. Trimming took 2 bases from V and 5 from J, leaving 15 bases between them.

The chain has TRBV14 and TRBJ1-2; D perhaps matches TRBD1 (6 bases). The V end was cut by 2 bases, the J end by 4 bases, with 17 bases between. Germline V gene lookup returns CDR1 SGHDN and CDR2 FVKESK. The CDR3 covers 16 residues. The CDR3 DNA reads as TGTGCCAGCAGCCAAATGTATGGGGGCGCCGGCTATGGCTACACCTTC. Translated, it gives CASSQMYGGAGYGYTF. The variable domain in full, with the rest retrieved from reference TRBV14 and TRBJ1-2, is EAGVTQFPSHSVIEKGQTVTLRCDPISGHDNLYWYRRVMGKEIKFLLHFVKESKQDESGMPNNRFLAERTGGTYSTLKVQPAELEDSGVYFCASSQMYGGAGYGYTFGSGTRLTVV.

This clone was seen just once. V usage is TRBV7-9 and J usage is TRBJ1-2; D is unresolved. The ends were cut back, 5 bases at V and 4 bases at J, with 17 bases in the middle. The V gene's germline CDR1 is SEHNR and CDR2 FQNEAQ (reference sequence). The CDR3 has 15 amino acids. The CDR3 protein is CASSGYGSDFYGYTF. CDR3 coding DNA: TGTGCCAGCAGCGGATACGGCAGCGACTTCTATGGCTACACCTTC.